The 8 T cell receptor beta chains below all came from one sample that was sequenced in a study of CD8 T cells in ankylosing spondylitis. Findings and caveats of the study: Blood of patients with ankylosing spondylitis appeared to be characterized by a TCR beta motif of seven or eight highly homologous variants.

TCRdb recomputed calls from the 5' RACE reads with MiXCR, one row per CDR3 protein. The table has 350,000 to 450,000 distinct CDR3 sequences, roughly 27% seen once. Antigen specificity for these receptors is unknown. The specimen was blood, either unsorted or a sorted T cell fraction (not recorded which). The receptors were gathered from a male donor with ankylosing spondylitis.

This clonotype was detected a few times. This chain connects TRBV7-8 to TRBJ2-7, with 13 bases identical to TRBD2. Unmatched junction bases numbered 0, after V lost 4 bases and J lost 0 bases. Germline V gene lookup returns CDR1 SGHVS and CDR2 FQNEAQ. This CDR3 is 15 amino acids long. The CDR3 DNA sequence: TGTGCCAGCAGCTGGACTAGCGGGAGCTCCTACGAGCAGTACGTC. It is translated as CASSWTSGSSYEQYV.

This chain links TRBV29-1 with TRBJ1-1; TRBD1 aligns across 9 bases. CDR1 and CDR2 (germline): SQVTM, ANQGSEA. The CDR3 loop spans 14 amino acids. Trimming at V came to 4 bases and at J to 1 base, leaving 4 bases not matched to a gene. CDR3 in DNA: TGCAGCGTTGCCCGGGACAGGGAGAACACTGAAGCTTTCTTT. Its translation: CSVARDRENTEAFF.

This clonotype was observed a single time. The gene calls are TRBV6-1 and TRBJ1-1, with 10 bases aligning to TRBD1. The CDR3 loop spans 14 amino acids. V lost 5 bases, J lost 5 bases, and 5 bases stayed unmatched. The germline CDR1 and CDR2 sequences are MNHNS and SASEGT. The CDR3 sequence: CASSPGQGRTEAFF. Here the CDR3 DNA reads TGTGCCAGCAGTCCGGGACAGGGGCGGACTGAAGCTTTCTTT.

The chain combines TRBV5-1 with TRBJ1-2, with TRBD1 matching over 10 bases. The length of the CDR3 is 15 residues. Germline assignment: CDR1 SGHRS and CDR2 YFSETQ. V lost 0 bases, J lost 6 bases, and 5 bases stayed unmatched. CDR3: CASSLGPGTGDGYTF. The CDR3 DNA reads as TGCGCCAGCAGCTTGGGCCCTGGGACAGGGGATGGCTACACCTTC.

This clonotype was observed a few times. The rearrangement links TRBV3-1 to TRBJ2-1; 7 nucleotides align to TRBD2. Trimming at V came to 3 bases and at J to 8 bases, leaving 7 bases not matched to a gene. Germline values: CDR1 LGHDT, CDR2 YNNKEL (reference sequence). The CDR3 length is 14 residues. CDR3 DNA sequence: TGTGCCAGCAGCCAGCTAGGGGAGGGCCATGAGCAGTTCTTC. Amino acids: CASSQLGEGHEQFF.

CDR3 nucleotide sequence: TGTGCCAGCAGCTCAGTCACAGGGGAAGGGTCCCAGTACTTC. Translating gives CASSSVTGEGSQYF. This chain joins TRBV4-2 and TRBJ2-5; 7 nucleotides match TRBD1. This CDR3 region has 14 residues. Trimming removed 5 bases from V and 9 bases from J; junction bases left unmatched: 12. Germline CDR1 is LGHNA and CDR2 is YNFKEQ.

The sample holds a few counts of this clonotype. The V call is TRBV6-1, the J call TRBJ2-3; 11 bases agree with TRBD2. The CDR3 consists of 17 residues. Germline CDR1 and CDR2: MNHNS and SASEGT. The V and J ends lost 1 base and 5 bases, in that order; junction bases with no gene match: 8. The DNA for the CDR3 is TGTGCCAGCAGTGAAGAGGGAACTAGCGGGAGAAGAGATACGCAGTATTTT. Amino acids: CASSEEGTSGRRDTQYF.

This clonotype turned up a few times. The chain recombines TRBV10-3 with TRBJ2-1; 13 nucleotides match TRBD2. The J segment lost 0 bases and the V segment lost 7 bases, leaving 9 bases of the junction unmatched. Germline CDR1 and CDR2: ENHRY and SYGVKD. The CDR3 totals 18 residues. CDR3 loop: CAIKPGLAGTSSYNEQFF. The CDR3 region has the DNA TGTGCCATCAAACCGGGACTAGCGGGAACCAGCTCCTACAATGAGCAGTTCTTC.